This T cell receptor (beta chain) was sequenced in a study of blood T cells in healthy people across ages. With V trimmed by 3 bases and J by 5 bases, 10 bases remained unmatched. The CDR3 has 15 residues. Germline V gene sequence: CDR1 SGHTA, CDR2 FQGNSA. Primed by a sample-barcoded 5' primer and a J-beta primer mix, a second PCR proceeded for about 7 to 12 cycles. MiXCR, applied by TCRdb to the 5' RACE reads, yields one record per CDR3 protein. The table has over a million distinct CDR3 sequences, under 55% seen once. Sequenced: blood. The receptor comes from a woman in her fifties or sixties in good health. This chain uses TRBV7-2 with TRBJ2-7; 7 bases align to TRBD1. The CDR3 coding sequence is TGTGCCAGCAGCTTTAGGGTAGGGGGCGGCGACGAGCAGTACTTC. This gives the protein CASSFRVGGGDEQYF. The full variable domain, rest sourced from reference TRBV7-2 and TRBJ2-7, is GAGVSQSPSNKVTEKGKDVELRCDPISGHTALYWYRQSLGQGLEFLIYFQGNSAPDKSGLPSDRFSAERTGGSVSTLTIQRTQQEDSAVYLCASSFRVGGGDEQYFGPGTRLTVT.